This T cell receptor beta chain was found in a study of T cell changes during pregnancy in multiple sclerosis. Measured with immunoSEQ multiplex PCR; TCRdb has only the in-frame clones, and not every one. Seen here are around 68,000 clones, over 80% observed once, and the top ten hold more than 0.4%. Germline V lookup: CDR1 MNHEY, CDR2 SMNVEV (reference sequence). Trimming shortened V by 2 bases and J by 12 bases, and 10 bases separated the two germline ends. The CDR3 runs 12 residues. The clonotype originates from a female donor with multiple sclerosis, enrolled in a pregnancy study. Sample: CD4+ T cells from peripheral blood mononuclear cells, taken before pregnancy. This chain joins TRBV27 and TRBJ1-4, with a tentative D call TRBD1 (5 bases). The DNA for the CDR3 is TGTGCCAGCAGTTTACGGGGGGGGGAACTGTTTTTT. Its translation: CASSLRGGELFF.